Following are 5 T cell receptor beta chains from one sample sequenced in a study of early T cells in non-severe SARS-CoV-2 infection. MiXCR, run by TCRdb on the 5' RACE reads, gives a single entry per CDR3 protein. The sample holds about 32,000 distinct CDR3 sequences, roughly 4% seen once. The specimen sequenced was whole blood. All receptors come from an adult who was a healthcare worker with PCR-confirmed SARS-CoV-2 infection or an uninfected control (not recorded which).

This clonotype was seen at least ten times. The chain is built from TRBV7-7 and TRBJ1-1; D uncertain. Trimming left V 1 base short and J 1 base short, with 4 bases between. This CDR3 region has 13 residues. Germline assignment: CDR1 SSHAT and CDR2 FNYEAQ (reference sequence). As DNA, the CDR3 is TGTGCCAGCAGCTTAGGGGCGAACACTGAAGCTTTCTTT. Translated: CASSLGANTEAFF.

This clonotype was observed many times. This rearrangement joins TRBV7-3 to TRBJ2-5; D may correspond to TRBD1 or TRBD2 (5 bases each). This CDR3 is built from 14 residues. Per germline, CDR1 SGHTA and CDR2 FQGTGA. V shed 5 bases and J shed 2 bases, with 12 bases lying between them. The CDR3, as DNA: TGTGCCAGCAGCCTAAATGGGGGACAAGAGACCCAGTACTTC. The encoded protein is CASSLNGGQETQYF.

Ten or more counts support this clonotype. This chain connects TRBV19 to TRBJ1-4, with D perhaps matching TRBD1 (5 bases). The CDR3 is 13 residues long. The V end lost 10 bases, the J end lost 6 bases, and 15 bases lay between the germline ends. CDR1 and CDR2 (germline): LNHDA, SQIVND (reference sequence). Here the CDR3 DNA reads TGTGCCACCACGGACGCCAGGGATGAAAAACTGTTTTTT. Protein product: CATTDARDEKLFF. Based on the CDR3 plus reference TRBV19 and TRBJ1-4, the full variable domain is DGGITQSPKYLFRKEGQNVTLSCEQNLNHDAMYWYRQDPGQGLRLIYYSQIVNDFQKGDIAEGYSVSREKKESFPLTVTSAQKNPTAFYLCATTDARDEKLFFGSGTQLSVL.

This clonotype has a count of ten or more. CDR3 protein: CATGLGQKNQPQHF. CDR3 DNA sequence: TGTGCCACCGGATTAGGACAGAAGAATCAGCCCCAGCATTTT. The chain joins TRBV2 to TRBJ1-5; D may be TRBD1 (6 bases). The V end lost 10 bases, the J end lost 4 bases, and 17 bases lay between the germline ends. From germline, CDR1 is SNHLY and CDR2 FYNNEI. The length of the CDR3 is 14 residues.

This clonotype was seen repeatedly, ten times or more. The chain combines TRBV11-1 with TRBJ2-2; 9 nucleotides match TRBD1. Unmatched junction bases numbered 8, after V lost 5 bases and J lost 4 bases. CDR1 and CDR2 from the germline V gene are SGHAT and FQDESV (reference sequence). The CDR3 sequence is 16 residues long. CDR3 sequence: CASSPRLTGGTGELFF. The CDR3 region has the DNA TGTGCCAGCAGCCCCCGTTTGACAGGGGGCACCGGGGAGCTGTTTTTT.